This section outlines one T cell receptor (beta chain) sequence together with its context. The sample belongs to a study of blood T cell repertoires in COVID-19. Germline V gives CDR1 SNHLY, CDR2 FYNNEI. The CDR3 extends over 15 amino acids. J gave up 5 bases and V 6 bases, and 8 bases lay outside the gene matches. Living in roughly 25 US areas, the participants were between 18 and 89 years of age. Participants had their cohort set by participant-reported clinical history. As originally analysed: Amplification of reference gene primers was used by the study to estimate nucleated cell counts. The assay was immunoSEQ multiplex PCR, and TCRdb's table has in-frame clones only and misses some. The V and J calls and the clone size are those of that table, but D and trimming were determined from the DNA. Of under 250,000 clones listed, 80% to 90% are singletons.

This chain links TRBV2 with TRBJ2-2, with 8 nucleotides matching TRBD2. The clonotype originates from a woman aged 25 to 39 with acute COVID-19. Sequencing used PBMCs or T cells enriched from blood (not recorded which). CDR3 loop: CASSPYASGTGELFF. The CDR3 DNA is TGTGCCAGCAGCCCGTATGCTAGCGGGACCGGGGAGCTGTTTTTT.